This T cell receptor (beta chain) was captured in a study of blood T cell repertoires in COVID-19. V dropped 4 bases and J dropped 5; count of bases not matched to a gene: 1. The CDR3 sequence is 14 residues long. The V gene's germline CDR1 is MNHNY and CDR2 SVGAGI (reference sequence). In the authors' methods: Reference gene primer amplification in the assay estimated nucleated cell counts. Profiled with immunoSEQ multiplex PCR; TCRdb holds only in-frame clones, not every one. V, J and clone size reflect that table, while D and trimming were determined from the DNA. Of some 110,000 clones listed, approximately 80% were seen once; the top ten hold 7.5% to 10%.

The specimen was peripheral blood. The sequence came from a woman aged 65 to 85 with acute or convalescent COVID-19. The rearrangement uses TRBV6-6 and TRBJ2-3; 12 bases are shared with TRBD2. CDR3 sequence (DNA): TGTGCCAGCAGTTCACTAGCGGGAGGAGATACGCAGTATTTT. It specifies CASSSLAGGDTQYF.